This T cell receptor beta chain originates from a study of CD8 T cells in Susac syndrome. The RNA input was roughly 0.45 to 1 ug, and it was reverse transcribed with random hexamers. TCR beta CDR3 was amplified by immunoSEQ multiplex PCR. This amplification extended across 54 Vbeta and 13 Jbeta segments. TCRdb reprocessed the immunoSEQ multiplex PCR reads with MiXCR, giving one entry per CDR3 protein. In the table there are tens of thousands of distinct CDR3 sequences, 85% to 95% of which are singletons. Trimming removed 3 bases at V and 3 bases at J, with 15 bases between. The germline CDR1 and CDR2 sequences are MNHEY and SVGAGI. The CDR3 loop spans 15 amino acids. Patients with Susac syndrome met diagnostic criteria defined recently for definite or probable disease.

This TCR was recovered from a human donor with Susac syndrome. Source material: CD8+ T cells from PBMCs. The V gene is TRBV6-5, the J gene TRBJ2-7; TRBD1 or TRBD2 may be the D gene (6 bases each). The CDR3 sequence: CASSYGGPSFYEQYF. The CDR3 bases are TGTGCCAGCAGTTATGGGGGGCCCTCATTCTACGAGCAGTACTTC.